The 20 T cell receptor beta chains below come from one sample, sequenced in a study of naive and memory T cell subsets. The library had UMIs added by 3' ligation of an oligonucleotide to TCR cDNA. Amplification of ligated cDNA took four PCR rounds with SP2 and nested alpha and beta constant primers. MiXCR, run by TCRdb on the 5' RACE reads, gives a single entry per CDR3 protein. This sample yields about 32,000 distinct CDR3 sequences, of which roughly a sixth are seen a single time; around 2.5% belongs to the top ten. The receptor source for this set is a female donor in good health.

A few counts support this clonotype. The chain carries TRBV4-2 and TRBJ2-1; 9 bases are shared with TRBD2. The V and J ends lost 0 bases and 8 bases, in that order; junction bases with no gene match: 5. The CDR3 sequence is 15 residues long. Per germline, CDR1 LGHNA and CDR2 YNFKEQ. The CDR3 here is CASSQDPSGADEQFF. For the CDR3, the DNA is TGTGCCAGCAGCCAAGATCCTAGCGGGGCAGATGAGCAGTTCTTC.

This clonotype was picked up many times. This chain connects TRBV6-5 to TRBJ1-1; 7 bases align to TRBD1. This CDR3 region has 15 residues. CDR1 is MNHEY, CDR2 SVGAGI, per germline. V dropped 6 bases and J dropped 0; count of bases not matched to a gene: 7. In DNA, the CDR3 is TGTGCCAGCAGCCACGGGACAGCCATGAACACTGAAGCTTTCTTT. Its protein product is CASSHGTAMNTEAFF.

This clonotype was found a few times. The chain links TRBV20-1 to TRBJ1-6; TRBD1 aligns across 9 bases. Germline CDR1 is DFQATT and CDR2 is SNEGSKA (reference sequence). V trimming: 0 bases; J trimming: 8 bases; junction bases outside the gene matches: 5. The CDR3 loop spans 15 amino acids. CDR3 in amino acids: CSAREGQGVYSPLHF. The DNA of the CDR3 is TGCAGTGCTAGAGAGGGACAGGGAGTATATTCACCCCTCCACTTT.

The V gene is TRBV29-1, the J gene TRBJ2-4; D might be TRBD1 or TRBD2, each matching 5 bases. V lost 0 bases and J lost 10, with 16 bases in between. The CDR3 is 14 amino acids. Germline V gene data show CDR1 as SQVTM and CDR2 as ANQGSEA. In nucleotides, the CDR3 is TGCAGCGTTGAAGATCCCGGGACGGGAAAGATTCAGTACTTC. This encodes CSVEDPGTGKIQYF.

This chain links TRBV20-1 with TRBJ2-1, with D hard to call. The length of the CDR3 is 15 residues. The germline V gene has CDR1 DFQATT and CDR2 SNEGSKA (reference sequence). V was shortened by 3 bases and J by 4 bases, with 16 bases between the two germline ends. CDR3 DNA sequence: TGCAGTGCTAGGGTTGGCGGAACCTCTTACAATGAGCAGTTCTTC. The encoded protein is CSARVGGTSYNEQFF.

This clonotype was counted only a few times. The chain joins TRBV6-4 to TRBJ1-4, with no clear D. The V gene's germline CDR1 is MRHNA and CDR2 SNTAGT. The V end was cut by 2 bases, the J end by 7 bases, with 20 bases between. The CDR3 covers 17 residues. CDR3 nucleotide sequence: TGTGCCAGCAGTGACAACACCGGCGGGAAGTGGGGTGAAAAACTGTTTTTT. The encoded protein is CASSDNTGGKWGEKLFF.

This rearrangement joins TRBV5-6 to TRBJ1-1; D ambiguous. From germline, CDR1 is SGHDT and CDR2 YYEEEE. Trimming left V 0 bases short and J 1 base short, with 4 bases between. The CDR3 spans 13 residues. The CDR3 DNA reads TGTGCCAGCAGCTTGGCAGGGAACACTGAAGCTTTCTTT. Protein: CASSLAGNTEAFF.

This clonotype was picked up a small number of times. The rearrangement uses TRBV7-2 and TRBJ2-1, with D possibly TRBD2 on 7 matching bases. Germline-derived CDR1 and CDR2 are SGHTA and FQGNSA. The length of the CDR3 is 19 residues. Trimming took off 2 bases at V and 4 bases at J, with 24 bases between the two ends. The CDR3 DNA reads TGTGCCAGCAGCTTATTGTCCGTAGTTTCCGGGGGGCCATACAATGAGCAGTTCTTC. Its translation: CASSLLSVVSGGPYNEQFF.

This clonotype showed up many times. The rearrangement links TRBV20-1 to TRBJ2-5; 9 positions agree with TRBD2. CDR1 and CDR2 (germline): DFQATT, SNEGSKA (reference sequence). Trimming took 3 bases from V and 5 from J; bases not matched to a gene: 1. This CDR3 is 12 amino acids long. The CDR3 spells CSARGLAETQYF. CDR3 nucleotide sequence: TGCAGTGCTAGGGGACTAGCTGAGACCCAGTACTTC.

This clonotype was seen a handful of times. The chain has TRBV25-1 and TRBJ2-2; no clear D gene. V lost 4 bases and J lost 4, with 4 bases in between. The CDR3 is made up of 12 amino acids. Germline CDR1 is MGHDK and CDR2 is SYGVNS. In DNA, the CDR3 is TGTGCCAGCAGTGTCTTCACCGGGGAGCTGTTTTTT. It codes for CASSVFTGELFF.

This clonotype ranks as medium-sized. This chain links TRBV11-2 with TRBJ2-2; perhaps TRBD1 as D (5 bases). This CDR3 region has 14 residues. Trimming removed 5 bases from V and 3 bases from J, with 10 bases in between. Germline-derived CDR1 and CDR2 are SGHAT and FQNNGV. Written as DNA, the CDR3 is TGTGCCAGCAGCGGCGACAGCTACACCGGGGAGCTGTTTTTT. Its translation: CASSGDSYTGELFF.

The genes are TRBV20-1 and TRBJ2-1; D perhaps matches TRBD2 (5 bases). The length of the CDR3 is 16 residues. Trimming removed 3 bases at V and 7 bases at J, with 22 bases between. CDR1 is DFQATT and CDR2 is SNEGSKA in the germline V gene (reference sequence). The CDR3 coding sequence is TGCAGTGCTAGGCTTTCTAGCACCCTCGCTGGGAATGAGCAGTTCTTC. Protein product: CSARLSSTLAGNEQFF.

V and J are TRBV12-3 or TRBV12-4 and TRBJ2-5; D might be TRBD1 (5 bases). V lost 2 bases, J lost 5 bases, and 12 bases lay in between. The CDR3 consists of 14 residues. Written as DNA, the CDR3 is TGTGCCAGCAGTTTAAGGCAGGGTGGCGAGACCCAGTACTTC. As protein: CASSLRQGGETQYF.

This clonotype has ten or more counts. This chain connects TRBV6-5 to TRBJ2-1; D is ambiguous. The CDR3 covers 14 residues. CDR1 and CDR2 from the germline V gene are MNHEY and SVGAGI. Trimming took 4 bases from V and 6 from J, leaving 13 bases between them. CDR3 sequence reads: CASSFTFLLNEQFF. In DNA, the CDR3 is TGTGCCAGCAGTTTTACCTTCCTCCTCAATGAGCAGTTCTTC.

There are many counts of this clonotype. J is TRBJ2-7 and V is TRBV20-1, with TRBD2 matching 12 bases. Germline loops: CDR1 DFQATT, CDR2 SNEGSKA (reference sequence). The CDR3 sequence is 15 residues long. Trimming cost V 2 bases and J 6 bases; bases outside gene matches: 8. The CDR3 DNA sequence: TGCAGTGCTAGACTAGCGGGGGGGTCCCCCACCGAGCAGTACTTC. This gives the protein CSARLAGGSPTEQYF.

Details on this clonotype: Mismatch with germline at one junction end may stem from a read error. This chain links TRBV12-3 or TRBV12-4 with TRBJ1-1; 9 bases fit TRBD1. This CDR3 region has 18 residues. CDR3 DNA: TGTGCCAGCAGCCCCCTGTCGGGACAGGGACCCATGAACGCTGAAGCTTTCTTT. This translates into CASSPLSGQGPMNAEAFF.

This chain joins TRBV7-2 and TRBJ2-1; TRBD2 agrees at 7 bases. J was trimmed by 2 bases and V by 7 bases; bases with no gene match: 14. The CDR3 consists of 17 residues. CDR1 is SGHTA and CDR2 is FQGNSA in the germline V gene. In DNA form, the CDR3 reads TGTGCCAGCACCATATCCCTCCGCGGGGGAACCTACAATGAGCAGTTCTTC. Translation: CASTISLRGGTYNEQFF.

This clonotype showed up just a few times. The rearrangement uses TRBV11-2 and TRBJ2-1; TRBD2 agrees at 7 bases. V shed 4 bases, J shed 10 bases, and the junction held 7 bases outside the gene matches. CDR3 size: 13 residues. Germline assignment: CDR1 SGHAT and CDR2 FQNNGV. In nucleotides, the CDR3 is TGTGCCAGCAGCTCCACACCGGGACTAGAGCAGTTCTTC. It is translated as CASSSTPGLEQFF.

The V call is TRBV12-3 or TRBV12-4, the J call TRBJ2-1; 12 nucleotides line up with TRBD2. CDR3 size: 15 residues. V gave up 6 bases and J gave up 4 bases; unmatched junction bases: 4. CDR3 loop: CASSPTSGGYNEQFF. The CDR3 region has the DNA TGTGCCAGCAGCCCCACTAGCGGGGGGTACAATGAGCAGTTCTTC.

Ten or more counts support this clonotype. CDR3 DNA sequence: TGTGCCAGCATCCAGGGACTACCACAGGGAGCTTTCTTT. It encodes CASIQGLPQGAFF. The genes are TRBV6-1 and TRBJ1-1, with D tentatively TRBD1 (6 bases). V was cut by 7 bases and J by 10 bases, with 19 bases left in between. This CDR3 comprises 13 residues. Germline CDR1 reads MNHNS; CDR2 reads SASEGT.